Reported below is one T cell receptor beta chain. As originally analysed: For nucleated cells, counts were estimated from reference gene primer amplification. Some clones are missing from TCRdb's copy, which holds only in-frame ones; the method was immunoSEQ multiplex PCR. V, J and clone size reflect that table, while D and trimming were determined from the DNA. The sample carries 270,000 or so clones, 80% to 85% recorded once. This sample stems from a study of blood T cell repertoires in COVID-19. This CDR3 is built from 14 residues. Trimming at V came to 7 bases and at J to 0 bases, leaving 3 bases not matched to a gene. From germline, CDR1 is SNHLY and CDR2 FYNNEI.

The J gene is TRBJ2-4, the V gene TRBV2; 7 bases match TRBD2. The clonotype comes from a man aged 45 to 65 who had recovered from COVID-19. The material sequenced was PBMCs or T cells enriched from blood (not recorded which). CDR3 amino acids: CASTGGIAKNIQYF. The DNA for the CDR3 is TGTGCCAGCACGGGGGGAATAGCCAAAAACATTCAGTACTTC.